Listed below are T cell receptor beta chains from one sample, sequenced in a study of blood T cells in healthy people across ages. TCRdb ran MiXCR on the 5' RACE reads and lists one entry per CDR3 protein. The sample has hundreds of thousands of distinct CDR3 sequences; about 25% are singletons. These data are also associated with another study on T cells of mothers and their children.

The specimen was blood. The receptor source for this set is a boy aged 10-17 years in good health. Both conserved end residues are part of each CDR3. The D gene is left open where the match is weak. Size values are once, few and many counts, or a class for expanded clones, and some rows have none.

CASMGGHYHF | TGTGCCAGCATGGGAGGGCATTACCACTTC | TRBJ2-7 | TRBV28 | NA | TRBD2
CASSFFTGTSGANEQFF | TGTGCCAGCAGCTTTTTTACCGGGACTAGCGGGGCTAATGAGCAGTTCTTC | TRBJ2-1 | TRBV7-2 | NA | TRBD2
CASSPRGASGSSYNEQFF | TGTGCCAGCAGCCCCCGGGGGGCGAGCGGGAGCTCCTACAATGAGCAGTTCTTC | TRBJ2-1 | TRBV7-9 | few | TRBD2
CASSREGVMNTEAFF | TGTGCCAGCAGCCGAGAGGGGGTAATGAACACTGAAGCTTTCTTT | TRBJ1-1 | TRBV7-2 | NA | NA
CASRLASTDTQYF | TGTGCCAGCAGACTAGCTAGCACAGATACGCAGTATTTT | TRBJ2-3 | TRBV7-9 | NA | NA
CASSPGTPGGYTF | TGCGCCAGCAGCCCCGGGACGCCGGGAGGCTACACCTTC | TRBJ1-2 | TRBV10-2 | few | NA
CSASAGFSTQYF | TGCAGTGCTAGCGCGGGCTTTTCTACCCAGTACTTC | TRBJ2-5 | TRBV20-1 | many | NA
CASRPGLAGGYSYEQYF | TGTGCCAGCAGGCCGGGACTAGCGGGGGGCTACTCCTACGAGCAGTACTTC | TRBJ2-7 | TRBV28 | NA | TRBD2
CASSFAYQPQHF | TGTGCCAGCAGTTTCGCCTATCAGCCCCAGCATTTT | TRBJ1-5 | TRBV12-3/TRBV12-4 | NA | NA
CASSLVPATYEQYF | TGTGCCAGCAGCTTAGTTCCAGCAACCTACGAGCAGTACTTC | TRBJ2-7 | TRBV11-2 | NA | NA
CASSLDTGTGAYEQYF | TGTGCCAGCAGCTTAGACACCGGGACAGGGGCCTACGAGCAGTACTTC | TRBJ2-7 | TRBV7-9 | NA | TRBD1
CASSIQDRRNEKLFF | TGTGCCAGCAGTATCCAAGACAGGCGCAATGAAAAACTGTTTTTT | TRBJ1-4 | TRBV28 | few | NA
CASSSSGGGGETQYF | TGTGCCAGCAGCTCCAGCGGGGGAGGAGGAGAGACCCAGTACTTC | TRBJ2-5 | TRBV5-5 | few | TRBD2
CATSEVTGASYSEQFF | TGTGCCACCAGTGAAGTGACAGGGGCCTCCTACAGTGAGCAGTTCTTC | TRBJ2-1 | TRBV24-1 | NA | TRBD1
CATSLGFGADTQYF | TGTGCCACCAGTTTAGGGTTTGGAGCAGATACGCAGTATTTT | TRBJ2-3 | TRBV24-1 | NA | NA
CASSLRRGGQETQYF | TGTGCCAGCAGCTTACGCCGGGGGGGCCAGGAGACCCAGTACTTC | TRBJ2-5 | TRBV7-3 | few | TRBD2
CASSHLGQGSYNEQFF | TGTGCCAGCAGCCACCTGGGACAGGGTTCCTACAATGAGCAGTTCTTC | TRBJ2-1 | TRBV3-1 | NA | TRBD1
CASSVGPPGLVFF | TGTGCCAGCAGCGTAGGCCCGCCGGGACTAGTATTCTTC | TRBJ2-5 | TRBV9 | few | TRBD2
CASSLGQSYNSPLHF | TGTGCCAGCAGCTTAGGACAGTCTTATAATTCACCCCTCCACTTT | TRBJ1-6 | TRBV7-9 | NA | NA
CASSLQRGAGRSTDTQYF | TGTGCCAGCAGTTTACAGCGGGGGGCCGGGAGGAGCACAGATACGCAGTATTTT | TRBJ2-3 | TRBV12-3/TRBV12-4 | NA | TRBD2
CASSLPSGREEGFQETQYF | TGCGCCAGCAGCTTGCCTAGCGGGAGAGAGGAGGGTTTCCAAGAGACCCAGTACTTC | TRBJ2-5 | TRBV5-1 | few | TRBD2
CSVESSGYTDTQYF | TGCAGCGTTGAGTCCAGCGGGTACACAGATACGCAGTATTTT | TRBJ2-3 | TRBV29-1 | NA | NA
CASSPQTSGLDEQFF | TGTGCCAGCAGCCCTCAGACTAGCGGGCTAGATGAGCAGTTCTTC | TRBJ2-1 | TRBV7-2 | NA | TRBD2
CASSQGDSSTDTQYF | TGTGCCAGCAGCCAAGGGGACAGTAGCACAGATACGCAGTATTTT | TRBJ2-3 | TRBV7-3 | many | TRBD1
CASSLVGTTYEQYF | TGTGCCAGCAGCTTGGTCGGGACAACCTACGAGCAGTACTTC | TRBJ2-7 | TRBV5-5 | NA | NA
CASSPGGDSGNTIYF | TGTGCCAGCAGCCCCGGTGGAGACTCTGGAAACACCATATATTTT | TRBJ1-3 | TRBV9 | few | NA
CSATTGGKYEQYF | TGCAGTGCCACTACAGGGGGCAAATACGAGCAGTACTTC | TRBJ2-7 | TRBV20-1 | few | TRBD1
CSARDRGVGNQPQHF | TGCAGTGCTAGAGACAGGGGGGTGGGCAATCAGCCCCAGCATTTT | TRBJ1-5 | TRBV20-1 | NA | TRBD1
CASSPRTGGNTIYF | TGTGCCAGCAGTCCGAGAACGGGCGGAAACACCATATATTTT | TRBJ1-3 | TRBV2 | NA | NA
CASSLGPQAVQETQYF | TGTGCCAGCAGCTTAGGACCACAGGCGGTACAAGAGACCCAGTACTTC | TRBJ2-5 | TRBV7-2 | NA | NA
CSAPNPQSYEQYF | TGCAGTGCTCCGAACCCACAGAGCTACGAGCAGTACTTC | TRBJ2-7 | TRBV20-1 | NA | NA
CASNMGTVEETQYF | TGTGCCAGCAATATGGGGACAGTAGAAGAGACCCAGTACTTC | TRBJ2-5 | TRBV13 | NA | TRBD1
CASSTSTGASYEQYF | TGTGCCAGCAGCACTTCGACAGGGGCCAGCTACGAGCAGTACTTC | TRBJ2-7 | TRBV6-5 | NA | TRBD1
CASSQQSGQIPNEQFF | TGTGCCAGCAGCCAACAGTCGGGACAGATTCCCAATGAGCAGTTCTTC | TRBJ2-1 | TRBV7-2 | NA | TRBD1
CASSAGVSNTGELFF | TGTGCCAGCAGCGCTGGGGTTTCGAACACCGGGGAGCTGTTTTTT | TRBJ2-2 | TRBV7-9 | NA | NA
CSTSGLAGGGDTQYF | TGCAGTACTAGCGGCTTAGCGGGGGGTGGAGATACGCAGTATTTT | TRBJ2-3 | TRBV20-1 | few | TRBD2
CASIPSGTGVSYEQYF | TGTGCCAGCATACCTTCTGGGACAGGGGTCTCCTACGAGCAGTACTTC | TRBJ2-7 | TRBV6-2/TRBV6-3 | NA | TRBD1
CASSQAKRAGANVLTF | TGCGCCAGCAGCCAAGCTAAAAGGGCTGGGGCCAACGTCCTGACTTTC | TRBJ2-6 | TRBV4-3 | NA | NA
CASSLIATGGTEAFF | TGCGCCAGCAGCTTGATAGCCACAGGGGGCACTGAAGCTTTCTTT | TRBJ1-1 | TRBV5-1 | NA | TRBD1
CASRSGRAVEQYF | TGTGCCAGCAGATCGGGCCGGGCGGTTGAGCAGTACTTC | TRBJ2-7 | TRBV2 | many | NA
CASSLGTGTGFRGYTF | TGCGCCAGCAGCTTGGGCACCGGGACAGGGTTTCGGGGCTACACCTTC | TRBJ1-2 | TRBV5-1 | once | TRBD1
CASSQPVAGGEKLFF | TGTGCCAGCAGCCAGCCCGTGGCAGGGGGCGAAAAACTGTTTTTT | TRBJ1-4 | TRBV12-3/TRBV12-4 | NA | TRBD1
CASSDGVFDTQYF | TGTGCCAGCTCGGATGGAGTTTTCGATACGCAGTATTTT | TRBJ2-3 | TRBV18 | NA | NA
CASSLFSLGTGGSPLHF | TGTGCCAGCAGCTTATTTTCGCTGGGGACAGGGGGATCACCCCTCCACTTT | TRBJ1-6 | TRBV7-2 | NA | TRBD1
CASSIGSFGYTF | TGTGCCAGCAGCATTGGTAGTTTTGGCTACACCTTC | TRBJ1-2 | TRBV5-8 | NA | NA
CASTVTGGHEQYF | TGCGCCAGCACCGTAACAGGGGGACACGAGCAGTACTTC | TRBJ2-7 | TRBV5-1 | few | TRBD1
CSARGPFASSYEQYF | TGCAGTGCTAGAGGTCCCTTTGCCAGCTCCTACGAGCAGTACTTC | TRBJ2-7 | TRBV20-1 | NA | NA
CAGSLNRVDGHTF | TGTGCCGGCAGCTTAAACAGGGTCGATGGCCACACCTTC | TRBJ1-2 | TRBV7-2 | NA | NA
CASSPHGRGVSTDTQYF | TGTGCCAGCAGCCCTCATGGACGCGGGGTCTCCACAGATACGCAGTATTTT | TRBJ2-3 | TRBV7-3 | NA | NA
CASSSSGGDLYGYTF | TGTGCCAGTAGTAGTTCCGGGGGCGATCTCTATGGCTACACCTTC | TRBJ1-2 | TRBV19 | few | NA
CASSDTSGAITDTQYF | TGTGCCAGCAGCGATACTAGCGGAGCTATCACAGATACGCAGTATTTT | TRBJ2-3 | TRBV12-3/TRBV12-4 | NA | TRBD2
CASSFTYDWKTSYGYTF | TGCGCCAGCAGCTTTACATACGACTGGAAGACTAGCTATGGCTACACCTTC | TRBJ1-2 | TRBV5-1 | NA | NA
CASSEGLAGSMRCQETQYF | TGTGCCAGCAGCGAGGGACTAGCGGGCAGTATGCGTTGTCAAGAGACCCAGTACTTC | TRBJ2-5 | TRBV9 | NA | TRBD2
CASSSGRLNYGYTF | TGTGCCAGCAGTTCCGGACGGCTAAACTATGGCTACACCTTC | TRBJ1-2 | TRBV12-3/TRBV12-4 | few | NA
CASSLGQGAVYGYTF | TGTGCCAGCAGCCTAGGACAGGGGGCGGTCTATGGCTACACCTTC | TRBJ1-2 | TRBV7-9 | NA | TRBD1